This TCR beta chain was sequenced during a study of blood T cell repertoires in COVID-19. For the study at large: Sites in the United States, Italy and Spain provided acute and convalescent COVID-19 samples. T cells, B-cell-depleted T cells, or PBMCs provided the cDNA or gDNA that served as material.

This clone was counted between two and nine times. CDR1 and CDR2 (germline): SEHNR, FQNEAQ (reference sequence). Germline trimming cut 4 bases from V and 3 bases from J; bases unmatched to any gene: 5. The CDR3 covers 15 residues. In the authors' methods: Researchers report that nucleated cell counts were estimated from reference gene primer amplification. Profiling relied on immunoSEQ multiplex PCR, and the TCRdb table lists in-frame clones only, not all of them. That table furnishes V, J and clone size, whereas the DNA furnished D and trimming. The sample has approximately 88,000 clones, around 75% seen once.

The sample comprised peripheral blood. The clonotype originates from a man in his sixties or seventies with COVID-19, enrolled during active disease. This chain joins TRBV7-9 and TRBJ2-3, with 9 nucleotides matching TRBD1. The CDR3 nucleotides are TGTGCCAGCAGCTACCGGGACAGGGAAACAGATACGCAGTATTTT. This sequence encodes CASSYRDRETDTQYF.